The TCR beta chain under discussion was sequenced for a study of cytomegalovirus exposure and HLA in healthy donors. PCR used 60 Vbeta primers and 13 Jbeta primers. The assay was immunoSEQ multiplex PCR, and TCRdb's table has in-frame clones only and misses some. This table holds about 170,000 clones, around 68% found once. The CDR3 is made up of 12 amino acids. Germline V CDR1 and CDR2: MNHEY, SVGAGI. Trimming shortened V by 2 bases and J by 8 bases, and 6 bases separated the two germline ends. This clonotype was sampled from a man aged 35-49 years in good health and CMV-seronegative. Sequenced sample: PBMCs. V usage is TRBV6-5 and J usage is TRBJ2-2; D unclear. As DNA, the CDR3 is TGTGCCAGCAGTTACCGGGTTGGGGAGCTGTTTTTT. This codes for CASSYRVGELFF.